This T cell receptor beta chain was sequenced during a study of blood T cell repertoires in COVID-19 (dated by TCRdb to 2018 to 2020). Background on the whole study: Samples covering the acute and convalescent phases of COVID-19 were provided by collaborators in the United States, Italy and Spain. The prospective study material was composed of cDNA or gDNA derived from T cells, B-cell-depleted T cells, or PBMCs. The repertoires were made available in a free public database intended to serve as a resource for research on the immune response to SARS-CoV-2. Nearly every sample came with metadata listing a de-identified subject ID, COVID-19 status, age in years and sex. Where HLA class I and class II types were available, the types were taken from metadata supplied by the sample provider, not from assay-based typing. The dataset comprised deeply sampled blood TCRbeta repertoires from subjects exposed to, actively infected with, or recovered from COVID-19. Samples came from the ongoing ImmuneRACE study (first 160 participants) plus 1,254 subjects from 6 global collaborators. Results and caveats for the whole study, not just this receptor: The amount of clinical and demographic metadata varied by source and participant and was provided uncurated.

From the germline V gene, CDR1 is SQVTM and CDR2 is ANQGSEA. V has 4 bases trimmed and J has 6 bases trimmed; junction bases matching no gene number 5. The CDR3 goes from the cysteine to the phenylalanine over 13 residues. The entry retains the CDR3 DNA only, 39 bases that are in frame from base 1. The immunoSEQ Assay, a bias-controlled multiplex PCR, was used to amplify TCRbeta CDR3 regions from genomic DNA. As for how the authors treated the data: Nucleated cell counts per sample were estimated from amplification of reference gene primers within the assay. To quantify the absolute abundance of each unique TCRbeta CDR3 rearrangement, sequence reads were collapsed and filtered. For each sample, productive Simpson clonality was calculated as the square root of Simpson's diversity index across productive rearrangements. The table comes from immuneACCESS by way of TCRdb, which keeps in-frame sequences with V and J called. Part of the clones is missing from these tables; in studies checked, under half for an unresolved V gene and the rest for unknown reasons. V, J and clone size are those of that table, while D and trimming were read from the DNA. For this sample the table gives roughly 180,000 clones, of which 81% were detected only once. Roughly 11% of the sample is in the top ten clones.

On this clone itself: Its antigen remains unidentified. It has no much larger one-base neighbor in the sample; base qualities were not kept.

One collaborating source in Seattle enrolled patients while the patients were actively infected and followed the patients over time throughout the course of disease. The collaborating institutions used their own protocols to collect whole blood in K2EDTA tubes. Collaborator samples were shipped for TCRbeta analysis as frozen whole blood, isolated PBMCs, or DNA extracted from either sample type. The TCR was taken from a woman aged 40 to 50 with COVID-19, enrolled during active disease. The sequenced sample was peripheral blood. The chain joins TRBV29-1 to TRBJ2-3; TRBD2 lines up with 9 middle nucleotides. CDR3 protein: CSVALAGWDTQYF. In nucleotide form, the sequence is TGCAGCGTTGCCCTAGCGGGGTGGGATACGCAGTATTTT.